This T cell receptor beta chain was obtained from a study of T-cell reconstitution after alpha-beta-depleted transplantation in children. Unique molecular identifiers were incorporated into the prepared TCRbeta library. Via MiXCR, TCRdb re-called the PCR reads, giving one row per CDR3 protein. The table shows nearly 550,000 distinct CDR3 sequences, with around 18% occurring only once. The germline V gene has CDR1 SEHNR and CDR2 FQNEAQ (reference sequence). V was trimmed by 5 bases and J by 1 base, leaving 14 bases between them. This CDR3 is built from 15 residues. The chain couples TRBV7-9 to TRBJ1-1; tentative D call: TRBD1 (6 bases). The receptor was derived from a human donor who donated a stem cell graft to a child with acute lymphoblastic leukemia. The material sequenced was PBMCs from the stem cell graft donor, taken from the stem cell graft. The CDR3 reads CASSELTGPNTEAFF. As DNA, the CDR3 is TGTGCCAGCAGCGAGCTGACAGGCCCGAACACTGAAGCTTTCTTT.